These T cell receptor beta chains were read from a single sample in a study of T cell responses to AZD1222 COVID-19 vaccine. Some clones are missing from TCRdb's copy, which holds only in-frame ones; the method was immunoSEQ multiplex PCR. The table includes about 76,000 clones, approximately 80% detected once. Specimen: peripheral blood, collected 28 days after the second dose of the MenACWY control vaccine. These receptors came from an adult who received the MenACWY meningococcal vaccine as a control. The conserved cysteine and the conserved F or W are not part of the CDR3 here.

v_gene	CDR3aa
TRBV2	ASSEQAEELF
TRBV7-8	ASSQGQQETQY
TRBV5-6	ASSSLGLAGVIANNEQF
TRBV30	AAPKGGSVGAL
TRBV30	AWSVGVLDEQF
TRBV3-1/TRBV3-2	ASSRRGTAFFDGYT
TRBV14	ASSPRDWYQETQY
TRBV11-2	ASSFGVANTEAF
TRBV4-1	ASSQGRGRATNEKLF
TRBV6-1	ASREGEATGELF
TRBV18	ASSPLSTGETGELF
TRBV6-1	ASSDRVGGASGELF
TRBV2	ASSPPGLRGYNEQF
TRBV19	ASSNGQGAEKLF
TRBV18	ASSQGQGNTEAF
TRBV10-3	ASGQNNQPQH
TRBV12-5	ASGSEAQGLRNSPLH
TRBV29-1	SFARGQGEAF
TRBV2	ASTSGNTIY
TRBV19	ASTSGTQSGEQF
TRBV2	ASRVGLRESGYT
TRBV7-8	ASSLVEDPRYEQY
TRBV5-6	ASSPGTGGENNEQF
TRBV2	ASSPGSPANEQF
TRBV10-2	ASSEVWESSYNSPLH
TRBV6-5	ASRRTGTDTQY
TRBV28	ASSLSSGNTIY
TRBV28	ASSLYGTSGSNEQF
TRBV13	ASSDREETQY
TRBV7-6	ASSLGTGTGSSTDTQY
TRBV5-4	ASSLGQGIRYYGYT
TRBV28	ASMVGLVNTEAF
TRBV7-9	ASSLGSGYYNEQF
TRBV30	ACRPHVREETQY
TRBV7-2	ASSSRSGQGGYGYT
TRBV6-2/TRBV6-3	ASSYSPTLAKNIQY
TRBV5-7	ASSLELGQYSNQPQH
TRBV5-8	ASSPIARGRLFGYEQY
TRBV7-2	ASSLVPNLQGQAQY
TRBV6-2/TRBV6-3	ASSYYLGSNQPQH
TRBV19	ASSMGMGRNTEAF
TRBV6-5	ASSLSGVDGYT
TRBV6-2/TRBV6-3	ASSYEPGGLSYEQY
TRBV6-5	ASRRGNGANVLT
TRBV30	AWNRGDTEAF
TRBV11-2	ASSSTVNEQF
TRBV7-8	ASSHRGGGSGNTIY
TRBV18	ASSPPTGGQETQY
TRBV18	ASSPRGMNTEAF
TRBV12-3/TRBV12-4	ASSLTGNTEAF
TRBV7-8	ASSQRLGPYEQY
TRBV13	ASSLGLTSSSGNTIY
TRBV2	ASSLRTGDEKLF